This TCR beta chain is drawn from a study of PD-1 blockade in mismatch repair-deficient tumors. Findings and caveats of the study: Rapid post-treatment expansion, then contraction, generally preceding radiologic response, marked tumor-resident clones.

About this clone: The antigen remains unidentified.

Time point here: roughly 10-day in vitro stimulation with candidate neoantigen peptide 3. An identically run culture lacking peptide was the fold-change baseline. Trimming pared 4 bases from V and 4 bases from J, leaving 16 bases between. The germline CDR1 and CDR2 sequences are MNHEY and SMNVEV (reference sequence). There are 15 residues in the CDR3. Sequencing was performed with immunoSEQ multiplex PCR; in TCRdb, only in-frame clones are kept and a portion is missing. The table has 9,000 to 10,000 clones, 80% to 95% seen once; the top ten hold roughly a tenth. V is TRBV27 and J is TRBJ1-2; no definite D call. This receptor was taken from an adult with mismatch repair-deficient cancer. This material consisted of cells cultured in vitro, taken from a patient treated with pembrolizumab. The DNA for the CDR3 is TGTGCCAGCAGTTACGGCCGGGGTATTGGCTATGGCTACACCTTC. As protein: CASSYGRGIGYGYTF.